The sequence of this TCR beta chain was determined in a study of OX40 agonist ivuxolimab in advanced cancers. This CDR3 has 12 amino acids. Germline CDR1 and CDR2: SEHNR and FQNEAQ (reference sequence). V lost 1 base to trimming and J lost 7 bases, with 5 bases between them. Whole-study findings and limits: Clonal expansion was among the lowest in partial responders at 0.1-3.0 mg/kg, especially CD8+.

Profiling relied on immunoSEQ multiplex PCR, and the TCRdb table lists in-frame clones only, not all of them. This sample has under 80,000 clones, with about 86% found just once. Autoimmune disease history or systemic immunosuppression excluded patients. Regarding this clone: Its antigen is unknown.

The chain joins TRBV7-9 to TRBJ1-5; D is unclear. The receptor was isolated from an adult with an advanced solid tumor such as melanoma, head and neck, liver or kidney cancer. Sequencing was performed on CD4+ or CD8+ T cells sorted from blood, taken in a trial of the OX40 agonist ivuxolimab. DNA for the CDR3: TGTGCCAGCAGCTTAGTTGGGCAGCCCCAGCATTTT. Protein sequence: CASSLVGQPQHF.